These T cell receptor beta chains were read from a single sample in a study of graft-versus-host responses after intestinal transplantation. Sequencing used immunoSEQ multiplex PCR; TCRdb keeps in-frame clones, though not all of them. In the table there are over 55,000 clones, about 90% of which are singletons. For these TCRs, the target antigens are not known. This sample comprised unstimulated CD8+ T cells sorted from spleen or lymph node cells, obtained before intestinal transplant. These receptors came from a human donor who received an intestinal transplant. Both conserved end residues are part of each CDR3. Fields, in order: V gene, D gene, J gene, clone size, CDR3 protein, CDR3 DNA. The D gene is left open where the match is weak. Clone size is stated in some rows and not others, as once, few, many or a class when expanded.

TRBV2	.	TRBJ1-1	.	CASGGAAKNTEAFF	TGTGCCAGCGGGGGGGCGGCCAAAAACACTGAAGCTTTCTTT
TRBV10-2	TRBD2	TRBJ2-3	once	CATRTSGGAPTDTQYF	TGCGCCACACGGACTAGCGGGGGGGCCCCCACAGATACGCAGTATTTT
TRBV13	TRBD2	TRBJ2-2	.	CASSSGLAGGVTGELFF	TGTGCCAGCAGCTCCGGACTAGCGGGGGGAGTCACCGGGGAGCTGTTTTTT
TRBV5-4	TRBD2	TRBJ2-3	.	CASSHSGGAGGDTQYF	TGTGCCAGCAGCCATAGCGGGGGGGCCGGGGGAGATACGCAGTATTTT
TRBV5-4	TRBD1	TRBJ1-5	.	CASSPGQGWNQPQHF	TGTGCCAGCAGCCCGGGACAGGGGTGGAATCAGCCCCAGCATTTT
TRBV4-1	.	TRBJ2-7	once	CASSQDGAYEQYF	TGCGCCAGCAGCCAAGATGGGGCATACGAGCAGTACTTC
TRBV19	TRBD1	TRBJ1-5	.	CASEKQGAQPQHF	TGTGCCAGTGAAAAACAGGGGGCTCAGCCCCAGCATTTT
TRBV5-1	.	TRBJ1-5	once	CASSLEGLGAQPQHF	TGCGCCAGCAGCTTGGAGGGGCTAGGCGCTCAGCCCCAGCATTTT
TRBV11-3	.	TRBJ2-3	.	CASSLRFGQGTDTQYF	TGTGCCAGCAGCTTACGCTTTGGGCAGGGTACAGATACGCAGTATTTT
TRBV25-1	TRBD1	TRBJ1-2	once	CASSEVQMETGAYGYTF	TGTGCCAGCAGTGAAGTTCAGATGGAGACAGGGGCATATGGCTACACCTTC
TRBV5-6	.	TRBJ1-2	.	CASSSDTAVTNGYTF	TGTGCCAGCAGCTCGGACACGGCTGTCACCAATGGCTACACCTTC
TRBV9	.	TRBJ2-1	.	CASSVAEAVPNEQFF	TGTGCCAGCAGCGTAGCGGAGGCGGTCCCGAATGAGCAGTTCTTC
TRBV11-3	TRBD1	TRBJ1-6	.	CASSFGQGGSPLHF	TGTGCCAGCAGCTTTGGACAGGGGGGATCACCCCTCCACTTT
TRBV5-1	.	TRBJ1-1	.	CASRTDQNTEAFF	TGCGCCAGCCGGACAGACCAGAACACTGAAGCTTTCTTT
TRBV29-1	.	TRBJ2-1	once	CSVATNNEQFF	TGCAGCGTTGCCACTAACAATGAGCAGTTCTTC
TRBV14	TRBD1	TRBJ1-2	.	CASSQVGTGYYGYTF	TGTGCCAGCAGCCAAGTAGGGACAGGCTACTATGGCTACACCTTC
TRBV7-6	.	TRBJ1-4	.	CASSPDCATNEKLFF	TGTGCCAGCAGCCCTGACTGTGCAACTAATGAAAAACTGTTTTTT
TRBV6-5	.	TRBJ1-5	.	CASRGEGPSQPQHF	TGTGCCAGCCGTGGGGAGGGGCCTAGTCAGCCCCAGCATTTT
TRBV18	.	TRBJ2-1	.	CASSPAEGNLEQFF	TGTGCCAGCTCCCCAGCGGAGGGAAACTTGGAGCAGTTCTTC
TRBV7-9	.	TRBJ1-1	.	CASSLDGYTEAFF	TGTGCCAGCAGCTTAGACGGGTACACTGAAGCTTTCTTT
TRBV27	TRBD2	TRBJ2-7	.	CASSQRGDEQYF	TGTGCCAGCAGCCAGCGGGGAGACGAGCAGTACTTC
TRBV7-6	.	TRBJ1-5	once	CASSLGLNQPQHF	TGTGCCAGCAGCTTAGGGCTGAACCAGCCCCAGCATTTT
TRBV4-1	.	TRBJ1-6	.	CASSQDGAAYNSPLHF	TGCGCCAGCAGCCAAGATGGGGCAGCCTATAATTCACCCCTCCACTTT
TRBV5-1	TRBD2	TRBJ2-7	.	CASSTSPSGGAYEQYF	TGCGCCAGCAGCACATCCCCTAGCGGGGGGGCCTACGAGCAGTACTTC
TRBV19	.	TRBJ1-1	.	CASRGGNTEAFF	TGTGCCAGTCGGGGGGGGAACACTGAAGCTTTCTTT
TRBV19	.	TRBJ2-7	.	CASSTSESSYEQYF	TGTGCCAGTAGTACCAGCGAAAGCTCCTACGAGCAGTACTTC
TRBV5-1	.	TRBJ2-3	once	CASSLGATDTQYF	TGCGCCAGCAGCTTGGGGGCCACAGATACGCAGTATTTT
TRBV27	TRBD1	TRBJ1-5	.	CASSTGGRWAQHF	TGTGCCAGCAGTACAGGGGGAAGGTGGGCCCAGCATTTT
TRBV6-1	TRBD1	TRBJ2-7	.	CASSARDRTAYEQYF	TGTGCCAGCAGTGCCCGGGACAGGACCGCCTACGAGCAGTACTTC
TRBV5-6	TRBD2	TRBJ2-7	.	CASTLAGHHSSYEQYF	TGTGCCAGCACCCTAGCGGGGCACCATAGCTCCTACGAGCAGTACTTC
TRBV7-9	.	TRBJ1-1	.	CASGPGTEAFF	TGTGCCAGCGGCCCGGGTACTGAAGCTTTCTTT
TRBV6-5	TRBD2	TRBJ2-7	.	CATRTSGGGEQYF	TGTGCCACCAGAACTAGCGGGGGAGGCGAGCAGTACTTC
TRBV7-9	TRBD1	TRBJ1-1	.	CASSLEPGQGPPLFTEAFF	TGTGCCAGCAGCTTAGAGCCGGGACAGGGACCCCCTTTATTCACTGAAGCTTTCTTT
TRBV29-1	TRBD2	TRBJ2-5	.	CSVVTSGGGETQYF	TGCAGCGTTGTGACTAGCGGGGGAGGGGAGACCCAGTACTTC
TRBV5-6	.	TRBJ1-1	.	CASSLGQDPEAFF	TGTGCCAGCAGCTTGGGTCAGGATCCTGAAGCTTTCTTT
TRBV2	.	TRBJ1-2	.	CASSEGQGYDYGYTF	TGTGCCAGCAGTGAAGGTCAGGGGTATGACTATGGCTACACCTTC
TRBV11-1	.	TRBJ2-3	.	CASSLETSFHTQYF	TGTGCCAGCAGCTTAGAGACTAGTTTTCATACGCAGTATTTT
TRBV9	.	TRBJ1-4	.	CASSVGGQGEKLFF	TGTGCCAGCAGCGTAGGGGGACAAGGTGAAAAACTGTTTTTT
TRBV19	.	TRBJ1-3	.	CASSIGAGNTIYF	TGTGCCAGTAGTATCGGGGCTGGAAACACCATATATTTT
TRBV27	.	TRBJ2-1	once	CASSFRLRDEQFF	TGTGCCAGCAGTTTTCGGCTACGGGATGAGCAGTTCTTC
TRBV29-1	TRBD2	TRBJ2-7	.	CSVREGSYEQYF	TGCAGCGTTCGGGAGGGCTCCTACGAGCAGTACTTC
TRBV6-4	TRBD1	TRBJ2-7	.	CASSAHRDSNYEQYF	TGTGCCAGCAGTGCCCACCGGGACAGCAACTACGAGCAGTACTTC
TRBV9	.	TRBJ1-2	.	CASSPNGQEADGYTF	TGTGCCAGCAGCCCAAATGGGCAGGAGGCTGATGGCTACACCTTC
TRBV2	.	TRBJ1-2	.	CAISGLHTNYGYTF	TGTGCCATTAGTGGGCTTCATACTAACTATGGCTACACCTTC
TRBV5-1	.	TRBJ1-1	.	CASSLAAGEGSTEAFF	TGCGCCAGCAGCTTGGCGGCAGGGGAAGGAAGCACTGAAGCTTTCTTT
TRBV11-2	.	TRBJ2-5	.	CASSAYGGPQETQYF	TGTGCCAGCAGTGCTTATGGGGGCCCCCAAGAGACCCAGTACTTC
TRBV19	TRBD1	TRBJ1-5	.	CASKTGVGNQPQHF	TGTGCCAGTAAGACAGGGGTCGGCAATCAGCCCCAGCATTTT
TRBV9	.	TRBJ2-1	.	CASSAGLDEQFF	TGTGCCAGCAGCGCAGGGCTCGATGAGCAGTTCTTC
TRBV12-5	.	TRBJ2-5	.	CASGPEETQYF	TGTGCTAGTGGTCCCGAGGAGACCCAGTACTTC
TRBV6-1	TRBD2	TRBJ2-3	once	CASRFPGGYTDTQYF	TGTGCCAGCCGATTTCCCGGGGGGTACACAGATACGCAGTATTTT
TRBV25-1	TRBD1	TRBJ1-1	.	CASSGTQGANTEAFF	TGTGCCAGCAGTGGTACTCAGGGGGCGAACACTGAAGCTTTCTTT